This T cell receptor (beta chain) derives from a study of neurological immune-mediated disorders. This clonotype was recorded many times. The antigen is unknown. A single run covered 15-18 subjects with over 180 million TCR-beta sequences. MiXCR, applied by TCRdb to the 5' RACE reads, yields one record per CDR3 protein. The sample gives 28,000 or so distinct CDR3 sequences, around 21% of which show up once; 15% to 20% is in the top ten. Trimming pared 0 bases from V and 1 base from J, leaving 3 bases between. Germline CDR1 reads SGHRS; CDR2 reads YFSETQ. This CDR3 is built from 13 residues. Study findings and constraints: The absence of shared CDR3 amino acid sequences among expanded clones across subjects suggests private repertoires in all groups. Multiple sclerosis, the disease with the least TCR clonal expansion, fell below healthy controls, whereas HTLV-1-associated myelopathy showed the most.

This sequence was found in a woman aged 60-70 years in good health. Sequenced: PBMCs. V usage is TRBV5-1 and J usage is TRBJ2-3, with D hard to call. The CDR3 sequence is CASSLAGTDTQYF. CDR3 sequence (DNA): TGCGCCAGCAGCTTGGCGGGCACAGATACGCAGTATTTT. Complete variable domain (other parts from reference TRBV5-1 and TRBJ2-3): KAGVTQTPRYLIKTRGQQVTLSCSPISGHRSVSWYQQTPGQGLQFLFEYFSETQRNKGNFPGRFSGRQFSNSRSEMNVSTLELGDSALYLCASSLAGTDTQYFGPGTRLTVL.